Reported below is one T cell receptor beta chain. Its antigen remains unknown. The data were obtained in a study of cytomegalovirus exposure and HLA in healthy donors. Use of 60 Vbeta and 13 Jbeta primers characterized the PCR. The method was immunoSEQ multiplex PCR; TCRdb's version includes in-frame clones alone and lacks a portion of them. In the table there are about 250,000 clones, around two thirds of which are singletons. Study outcomes and limitations: Later on, a genetic analysis was performed. It linked a missense variant in DCLRE1C with V- and J-gene trimming of TCR beta. Among the CMV-associated chains, a few were confirmed in vitro as specific for CMV antigens.

Sequencing was done on a sample of PBMCs. The sequence derives from a female donor in good health and CMV-seronegative.

The DNA for the CDR3 is TGTGCCAGCAGTCAAGAAAGTTGGGCAGGGGATATGAACACTGAAGCTTTCTTT. Translated: CASSQESWAGDMNTEAFF. The chain joins TRBV6-7 to TRBJ1-1; possible D gene TRBD1, 6 bases. TRBV6-7 has ORF status, its function being uncertain. The CDR3 sequence is 18 residues long. V was shortened by 5 bases and J by 0 bases, with 22 bases between the two germline ends.